The 26 T cell receptor beta chains reported below all come from one sample, sequenced in a study of blood T cell repertoires in COVID-19. Sequencing was performed with immunoSEQ multiplex PCR; in TCRdb, only in-frame clones are kept and a portion is missing. The sample has roughly 160,000 clones, around 85% seen once. The sequencing sample was made of peripheral blood. The receptors come from a man in his 60s with acute or convalescent COVID-19.

This clone was observed a few times. A read error may account for a junction end that differs from germline. The chain carries TRBV7-9 and TRBJ2-7; D is unresolved. The germline V gene has CDR1 SEHNR and CDR2 FQNEAQ (reference sequence). The CDR3 runs 14 residues. The CDR3 here is CASSLHAPSSEQYF. CDR3 in DNA: TGTGCCAGCAGCTTACACGCGCCGTCCTCCGAGCAGTACTTC.

This rearrangement joins TRBV9 to TRBJ1-2, with 10 bases fitting TRBD1. After removal of 0 bases from V and 8 bases from J, the junction contained 4 bases not matched to a gene. The CDR3 spans 14 residues. In germline, CDR1 is SGDLS, CDR2 YYNGEE. The CDR3 DNA reads as TGTGCCAGCAGCGTAGGGACAGGGGGAGGAGGCTACACCTTC. As protein: CASSVGTGGGGYTF. Full variable domain (outside the CDR3, taken from reference TRBV9 and TRBJ1-2): DSGVTQTPKHLITATGQRVTLRCSPRSGDLSVYWYQQSLDQGLQFLIQYYNGEERAKGNILERFSAQQFPDLHSELNLSSLELGDSALYFCASSVGTGGGGYTFGSGTRLTVV.

CDR3 in amino acids: CASRRTGQVDTEAFF. Here the CDR3 DNA reads TGTGCCAGCAGGAGAACAGGGCAGGTGGACACTGAAGCTTTCTTT. This chain links TRBV6-5 with TRBJ1-1; tentative D call: TRBD1 (6 bases). This CDR3 contains 15 residues. Germline lookup yields CDR1 MNHEY and CDR2 SVGAGI. The germline V and J ends were trimmed by 6 bases and 3 bases, with 17 bases remaining between them.

The chain links TRBV6-5 to TRBJ2-7; 10 bases line up with TRBD2. The germline V gene has CDR1 MNHEY and CDR2 SVGAGI. The V segment lost 4 bases and the J segment 0 bases; nucleotides outside the gene matches: 3. CDR3 size: 15 residues. CDR3 bases: TGTGCCAGCAGTTCTAGCGGGAGAACCTCCTACGAGCAGTACTTC. This gives the protein CASSSSGRTSYEQYF.

The chain joins TRBV2 to TRBJ2-7; the match to TRBD1 covers 8 bases. Trimming removed 8 bases from V and 6 bases from J; junction bases left unmatched: 6. The CDR3 extends over 12 amino acids. Germline values: CDR1 SNHLY, CDR2 FYNNEI. The CDR3 coding sequence is TGTGCCAGCGGCCGACAGGGGAGCGAGCAGTACTTC. Amino acid sequence: CASGRQGSEQYF.

This chain uses TRBV25-1 with TRBJ1-2, with D perhaps matching TRBD1 (5 bases). Germline V gene lookup returns CDR1 MGHDK and CDR2 SYGVNS. The CDR3 runs to 18 residues. V was pared by 3 bases and J by 0 bases, with 20 bases between. The CDR3 spells CASSDYRALQGSNYGYTF. CDR3 DNA: TGTGCCAGCAGTGATTATAGGGCCCTCCAGGGATCTAACTATGGCTACACCTTC.

The CDR3, as DNA: TGTGCCAGCAGCCACGGACAGGGAGAGACCTATAGATCCTACGAGCAGTACTTC. Translation: CASSHGQGETYRSYEQYF. V and J are TRBV14 and TRBJ2-7; 8 bases are a match to TRBD1. Trimming at V came to 3 bases and at J to 1 base, leaving 14 bases not matched to a gene. Looked up from germline, CDR1 is SGHDN and CDR2 is FVKESK. The CDR3 is 18 amino acids.

V gene TRBV3-1 (or the pseudogene TRBV3-2) combines with J gene TRBJ2-1, with 7 bases identical to TRBD2. Losses at the gene ends were 3 bases for V and 3 bases for J; bases not matched to a gene: 5. In germline, CDR1 is LGHDT, CDR2 YNNKEL (reference sequence). The CDR3 has 15 residues. The CDR3 sequence is CASSQREPFYNEQFF. Here the CDR3 DNA reads TGTGCCAGCAGCCAGCGGGAGCCTTTCTACAATGAGCAGTTCTTC.

Here the CDR3 DNA reads TGCGCCAGCAGCTTGGGACCGGGCGGGGAGCTGTTTTTT. Encoded protein: CASSLGPGGELFF. The chain joins TRBV5-1 to TRBJ2-2, with D uncertain. V gave up 0 bases and J gave up 7 bases, with 7 bases separating them. Per germline, CDR1 SGHRS and CDR2 YFSETQ. The CDR3 is 13 amino acids.

The gene calls are TRBV15 and TRBJ2-1; 11 bases agree with TRBD2. Unmatched junction bases numbered 11, after V lost 7 bases and J lost 9 bases. Germline V gives CDR1 LNHNV, CDR2 YYDKDF (reference sequence). CDR3 length: 15 residues. Here the CDR3 DNA reads TGTGCCACCATGGGGGAGCTAGCGGGAGGCACTGAGCAGTTCTTC. Its protein is CATMGELAGGTEQFF.

The chain combines TRBV28 with TRBJ1-2; the match to TRBD1 covers 7 bases. The length of the CDR3 is 14 residues. Germline CDR1 and CDR2: MDHEN and SYDVKM. CDR3 nucleotide sequence: TGTTATACCGGGACAGCGGCTCTCTGGCCTGGCTACACCTTC. Its protein product is CYTGTAALWPGYTF.

V is TRBV9 and J is TRBJ1-4; D is unclear. The germline V and J ends were trimmed by 0 bases and 2 bases, with 8 bases remaining between them. This CDR3 contains 15 residues. Germline V lookup: CDR1 SGDLS, CDR2 YYNGEE. The CDR3 DNA is TGTGCCAGCAGCGTAGGCGAGGCGACTAATGAAAAACTGTTTTTT. This sequence encodes CASSVGEATNEKLFF. Combining the CDR3 with reference TRBV9 and TRBJ1-4 gives the whole variable domain DSGVTQTPKHLITATGQRVTLRCSPRSGDLSVYWYQQSLDQGLQFLIQYYNGEERAKGNILERFSAQQFPDLHSELNLSSLELGDSALYFCASSVGEATNEKLFFGSGTQLSVL.

The chain couples TRBV3-1 (or the pseudogene TRBV3-2) to TRBJ2-3; 11 nucleotides line up with TRBD2. Germline V gives CDR1 LGHDT, CDR2 YNNKEL (reference sequence). Trimming at V came to 2 bases and at J to 5 bases, leaving 21 bases not matched to a gene. The CDR3 sequence is 21 residues long. This CDR3 reads CASSQSMGQYTSGSWGDTQYF. The CDR3 bases are TGTGCCAGCAGCCAAAGCATGGGACAGTATACTAGCGGGAGTTGGGGAGATACGCAGTATTTT.

This clone was recorded once. The chain employs TRBV27 and TRBJ2-3; TRBD1 agrees at 10 bases. Trimming at V came to 6 bases and at J to 3 bases, leaving 6 bases not matched to a gene. Germline V lookup: CDR1 MNHEY, CDR2 SMNVEV (reference sequence). The CDR3 extends over 15 amino acids. The CDR3 bases are TGTGCCAGCAGGTCCCCGGGACAGGGGACAGATACGCAGTATTTT. It specifies CASRSPGQGTDTQYF.

This chain connects TRBV28 to TRBJ2-1, with no clear D. Trimming took off 3 bases at V and 9 bases at J, with 15 bases between the two ends. The germline V gene encodes CDR1 MDHEN and CDR2 SYDVKM. The CDR3 is 14 amino acids. In DNA form, the CDR3 reads TGTGCCAGCAGTTTGACACTGACGCGCGCTGAGCAGTTCTTC. Its translation: CASSLTLTRAEQFF. Based on the CDR3 plus reference TRBV28 and TRBJ2-1, the full variable domain is DVKVTQSSRYLVKRTGEKVFLECVQDMDHENMFWYRQDPGLGLRLIYFSYDVKMKEKGDIPEGYSVSREKKERFSLILESASTNQTSMYLCASSLTLTRAEQFFGPGTRLTVL.

The chain is built from TRBV5-1 and TRBJ1-2; TRBD1 is a possible D gene (5 bases). This CDR3 is 16 amino acids long. CDR1 is SGHRS and CDR2 is YFSETQ in the germline V gene. V lost 0 bases and J 3 bases, leaving 15 bases between the germline ends. The CDR3 nucleotides are TGCGCCAGCAGCTTGGGATTGCGGGGCGCTCACTATGGCTACACCTTC. Its translation is CASSLGLRGAHYGYTF.

The chain uses TRBV5-1 and TRBJ2-2; TRBD2 agrees at 7 bases. Germline values: CDR1 SGHRS, CDR2 YFSETQ. After removal of 4 bases from V and 2 bases from J, the junction contained 5 bases not matched to a gene. The CDR3 sequence is 15 residues long. CDR3 residues: CASSTTSLNTGELFF. The CDR3 nucleotides are TGCGCCAGCAGCACGACTAGCTTAAACACCGGGGAGCTGTTTTTT.

This chain joins TRBV2 and TRBJ2-3; perhaps TRBD2 as D (6 bases). This CDR3 is 15 amino acids long. Germline V gives CDR1 SNHLY, CDR2 FYNNEI. V was trimmed by 0 bases and J by 4 bases, leaving 11 bases between them. CDR3 DNA: TGTGCCAGCAGTGAAGCTGAGGCTAGCGCAGATACGCAGTATTTT. It is translated as CASSEAEASADTQYF. Full variable domain (remainder filled in from reference TRBV2 and TRBJ2-3): EPEVTQTPSHQVTQMGQEVILRCVPISNHLYFYWYRQILGQKVEFLVSFYNNEISEKSEIFDDQFSVERPDGSNFTLKIRSTKLEDSAMYFCASSEAEASADTQYFGPGTRLTVL.

The chain carries TRBV19 and TRBJ2-1; 10 bases are a match to TRBD2. This CDR3 has 15 residues. V was clipped by 3 bases and J by 10 bases; unmatched bases: 9. The germline gives CDR1 LNHDA, CDR2 SQIVND (reference sequence). CDR3 loop: CASSIRTSGSGEQFF. In DNA, the CDR3 is TGTGCCAGTAGTATCCGGACTAGCGGTTCCGGGGAGCAGTTCTTC.

The V and J genes are TRBV7-3 and TRBJ2-2, with 7 bases lining up with TRBD1. Trimming at V came to 6 bases and at J to 7 bases, leaving 5 bases not matched to a gene. The CDR3 contains 13 residues. Germline values: CDR1 SGHTA, CDR2 FQGTGA. Here the CDR3 DNA reads TGTGCCAGCAGGCGTAGACAGGGCGGGGAGCTGTTTTTT. The encoded protein is CASRRRQGGELFF.

The V call is TRBV11-2, the J call TRBJ2-7; 10 positions agree with TRBD2. The V gene's germline CDR1 is SGHAT and CDR2 FQNNGV. This CDR3 spans 16 amino acids. V lost 5 bases, J lost 4 bases, and 11 bases stayed unmatched. The CDR3 bases are TGTGCCAGCAGCCCCATAGCGGGAGGAGGGATATACGAGCAGTACTTC. Encoded protein: CASSPIAGGGIYEQYF.

The CDR3 spells CASSLWAGEAFF. For the CDR3, the DNA is TGCGCCAGCAGCTTGTGGGCAGGGGAAGCTTTCTTT. The V and J genes are TRBV5-1 and TRBJ1-1; perhaps TRBD1 as D (5 bases). The CDR3 has 12 amino acids. Germline V gives CDR1 SGHRS, CDR2 YFSETQ. Trimming removed 1 base from V and 8 bases from J, with 9 bases in between.

This clone was recorded a few times. This sequence joins TRBV7-9 and TRBJ2-1, with 7 positions matching TRBD2. The CDR3 has 14 amino acids. Trimming at V came to 2 bases and at J to 8 bases, leaving 6 bases not matched to a gene. Germline V gene lookup returns CDR1 SEHNR and CDR2 FQNEAQ (reference sequence). The chain's CDR3 is CASSLPGRGHEQFF. CDR3 nucleotides: TGTGCCAGCAGCTTACCTGGGAGGGGCCATGAGCAGTTCTTC. Full variable domain (outside the CDR3, taken from reference TRBV7-9 and TRBJ2-1): DTGVSQNPRHKITKRGQNVTFRCDPISEHNRLYWYRQTLGQGPEFLTYFQNEAQLEKSRLLSDRFSAERPKGSFSTLEIQRTEQGDSAMYLCASSLPGRGHEQFFGPGTRLTVL.

CDR3 in DNA: TGTGCCAGCAGCCCGGGAGCGGGTTTGCCCTACGAGCAGTACTTC. Translated, it gives CASSPGAGLPYEQYF. The chain recombines TRBV13 with TRBJ2-7, with D possibly matching TRBD2 (6 bases). Per the germline V gene, CDR1 is PRHDT and CDR2 is FYEKMQ (reference sequence). The CDR3 has 15 amino acids. The germline V and J ends were trimmed by 5 bases and 2 bases, with 16 bases remaining between them.

This sequence joins TRBV5-6 and TRBJ2-7, with 7 bases lining up with TRBD2. The CDR3 has 15 residues. The junction had 10 bases not matched to a gene; V was cut back by 4 bases and J by 3 bases. Looked up from germline, CDR1 is SGHDT and CDR2 is YYEEEE. The CDR3 here is CASSPGGRASYEQYF. In nucleotides, the CDR3 is TGTGCCAGCAGCCCGGGGGGACGGGCCAGCTACGAGCAGTACTTC.

Written as DNA, the CDR3 is TGTGCCAGCAGCTTAGGGACAGGGGACGAGCAGTACTTC. It encodes CASSLGTGDEQYF. The chain couples TRBV11-2 to TRBJ2-7, with 9 positions matching TRBD1. From germline, CDR1 is SGHAT and CDR2 FQNNGV. CDR3 length: 13 residues. The V gene end was trimmed by 1 base and the J gene end by 5 bases; junction bases not matched to a gene: 0.